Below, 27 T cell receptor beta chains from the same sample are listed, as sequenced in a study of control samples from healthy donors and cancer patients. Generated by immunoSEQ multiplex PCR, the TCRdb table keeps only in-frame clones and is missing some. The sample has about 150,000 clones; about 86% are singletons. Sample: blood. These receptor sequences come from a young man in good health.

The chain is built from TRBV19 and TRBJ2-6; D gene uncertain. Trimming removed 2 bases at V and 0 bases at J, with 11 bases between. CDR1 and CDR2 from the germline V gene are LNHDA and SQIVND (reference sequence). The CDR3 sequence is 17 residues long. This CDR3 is CASSILPWGSGANVLTF. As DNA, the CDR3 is TGTGCCAGTAGTATACTCCCATGGGGCTCTGGGGCCAACGTCCTGACTTTC.

Here the CDR3 reads CASSQDRSGAGNTIYF. DNA of the CDR3: TGCGCCAGCAGCCAAGATAGGTCGGGGGCTGGAAACACCATATATTTT. The chain employs TRBV4-3 and TRBJ1-3; D perhaps matches TRBD1 (5 bases). The CDR3 covers 16 residues. Per the germline V gene, CDR1 is LGHNA and CDR2 is YSLEER. V was pared by 0 bases and J by 2 bases, with 11 bases between.

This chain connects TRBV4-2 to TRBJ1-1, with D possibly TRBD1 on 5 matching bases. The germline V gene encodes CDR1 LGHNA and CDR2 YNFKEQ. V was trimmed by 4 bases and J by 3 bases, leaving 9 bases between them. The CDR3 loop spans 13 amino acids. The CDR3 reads CASSRDRYTEAFF. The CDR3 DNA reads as TGTGCCAGCAGCCGGGACCGCTACACTGAAGCTTTCTTT.

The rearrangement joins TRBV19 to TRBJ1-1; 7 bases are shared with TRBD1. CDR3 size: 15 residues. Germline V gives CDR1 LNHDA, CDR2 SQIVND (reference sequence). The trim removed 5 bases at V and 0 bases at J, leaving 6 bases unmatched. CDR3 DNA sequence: TGTGCCAGTAGTCAGAGACAGGGAATGAACACTGAAGCTTTCTTT. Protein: CASSQRQGMNTEAFF.

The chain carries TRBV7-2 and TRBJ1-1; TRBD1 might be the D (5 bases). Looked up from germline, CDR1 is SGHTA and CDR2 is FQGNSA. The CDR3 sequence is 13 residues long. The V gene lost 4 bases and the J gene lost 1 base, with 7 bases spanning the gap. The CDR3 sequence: CASSYGGNTEAFF. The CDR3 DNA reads TGTGCCAGCAGCTACGGGGGGAACACTGAAGCTTTCTTT.

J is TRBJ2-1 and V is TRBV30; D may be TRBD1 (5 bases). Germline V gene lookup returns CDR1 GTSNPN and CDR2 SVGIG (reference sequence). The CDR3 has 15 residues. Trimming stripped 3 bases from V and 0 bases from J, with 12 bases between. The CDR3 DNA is TGTGCCTGGAGAGGGGAAGGAAGCTCCTACAATGAGCAGTTCTTC. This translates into CAWRGEGSSYNEQFF.

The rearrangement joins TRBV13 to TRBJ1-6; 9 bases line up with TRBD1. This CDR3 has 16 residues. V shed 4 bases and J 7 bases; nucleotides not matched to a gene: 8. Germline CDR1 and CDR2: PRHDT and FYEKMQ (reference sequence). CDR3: CASSWQQGAKNSPLHF. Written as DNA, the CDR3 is TGTGCCAGCAGCTGGCAACAGGGGGCCAAAAATTCACCCCTCCACTTT.

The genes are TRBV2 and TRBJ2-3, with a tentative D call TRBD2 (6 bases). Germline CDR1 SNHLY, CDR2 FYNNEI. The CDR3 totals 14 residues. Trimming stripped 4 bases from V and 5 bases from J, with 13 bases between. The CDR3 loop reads CASSARTEGDTQYF. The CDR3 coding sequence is TGTGCCAGCAGTGCCCGGACGGAGGGAGATACGCAGTATTTT. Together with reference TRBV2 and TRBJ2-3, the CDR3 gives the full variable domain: EPEVTQTPSHQVTQMGQEVILRCVPISNHLYFYWYRQILGQKVEFLVSFYNNEISEKSEIFDDQFSVERPDGSNFTLKIRSTKLEDSAMYFCASSARTEGDTQYFGPGTRLTVL.

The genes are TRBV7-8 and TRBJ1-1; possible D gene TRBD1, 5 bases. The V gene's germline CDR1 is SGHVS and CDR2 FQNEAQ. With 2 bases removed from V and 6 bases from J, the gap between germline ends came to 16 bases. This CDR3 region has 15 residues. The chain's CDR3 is CASSLMGTLGAEAFF. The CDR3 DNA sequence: TGTGCCAGCAGCTTAATGGGGACTCTGGGGGCTGAAGCTTTCTTT.

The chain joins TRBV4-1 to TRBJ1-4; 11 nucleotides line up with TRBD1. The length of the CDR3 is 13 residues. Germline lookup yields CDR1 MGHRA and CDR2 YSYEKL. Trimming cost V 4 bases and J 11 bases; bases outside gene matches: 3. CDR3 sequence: CASSRTGGWKLFF. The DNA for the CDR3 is TGCGCCAGCAGCCGGACAGGGGGCTGGAAACTGTTTTTT.

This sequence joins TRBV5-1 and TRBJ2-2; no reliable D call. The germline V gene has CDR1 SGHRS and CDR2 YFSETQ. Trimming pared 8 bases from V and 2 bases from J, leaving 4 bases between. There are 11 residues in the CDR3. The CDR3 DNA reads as TGCGCCAGTACCAACACCGGGGAGCTGTTTTTT. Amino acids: CASTNTGELFF.

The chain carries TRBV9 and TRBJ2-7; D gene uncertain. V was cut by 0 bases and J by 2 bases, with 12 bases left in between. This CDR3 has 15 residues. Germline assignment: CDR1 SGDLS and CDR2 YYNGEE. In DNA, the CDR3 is TGTGCCAGCAGCGTAGGCCCCGGCCGGACCTACGAGCAGTACTTC. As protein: CASSVGPGRTYEQYF.

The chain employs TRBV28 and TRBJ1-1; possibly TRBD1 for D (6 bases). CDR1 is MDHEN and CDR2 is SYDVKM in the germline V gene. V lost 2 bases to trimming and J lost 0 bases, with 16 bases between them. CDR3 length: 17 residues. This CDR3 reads CASSLRGYTGLNTEAFF. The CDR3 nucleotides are TGTGCCAGCAGTTTAAGGGGGTATACAGGGTTGAACACTGAAGCTTTCTTT.

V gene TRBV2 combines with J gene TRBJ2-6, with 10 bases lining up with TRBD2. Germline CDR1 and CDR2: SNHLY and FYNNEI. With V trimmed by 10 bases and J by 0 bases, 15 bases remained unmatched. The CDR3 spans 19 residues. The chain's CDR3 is CATLRGIAGGPSGANVLTF. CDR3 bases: TGTGCCACTCTACGGGGGATAGCGGGGGGCCCCTCTGGGGCCAACGTCCTGACTTTC.

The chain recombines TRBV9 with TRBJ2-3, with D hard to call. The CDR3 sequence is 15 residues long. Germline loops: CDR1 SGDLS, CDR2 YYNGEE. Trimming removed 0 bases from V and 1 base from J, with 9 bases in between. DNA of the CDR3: TGTGCCAGCAGCGTAGTTGGCGCTGGCACAGATACGCAGTATTTT. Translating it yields CASSVVGAGTDTQYF.

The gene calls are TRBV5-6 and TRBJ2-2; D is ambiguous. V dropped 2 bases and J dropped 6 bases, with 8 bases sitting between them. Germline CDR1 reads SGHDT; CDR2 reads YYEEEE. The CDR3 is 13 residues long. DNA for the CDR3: TGTGCCAGCAGCTTTAATACCGCCGGGGAGCTGTTTTTT. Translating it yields CASSFNTAGELFF.

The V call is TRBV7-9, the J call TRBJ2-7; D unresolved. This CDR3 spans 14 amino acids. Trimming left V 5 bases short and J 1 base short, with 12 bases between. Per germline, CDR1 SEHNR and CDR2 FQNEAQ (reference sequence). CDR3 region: CASSPDILSYEQYF. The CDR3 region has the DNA TGTGCCAGCAGCCCCGACATCTTATCCTACGAGCAGTACTTC.

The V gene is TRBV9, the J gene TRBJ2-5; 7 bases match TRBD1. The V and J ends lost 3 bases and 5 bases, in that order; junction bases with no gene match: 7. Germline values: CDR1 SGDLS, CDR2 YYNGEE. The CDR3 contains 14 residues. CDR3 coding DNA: TGTGCCAGCAGCGACCCGACAGGGATGGAGACCCAGTACTTC. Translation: CASSDPTGMETQYF.

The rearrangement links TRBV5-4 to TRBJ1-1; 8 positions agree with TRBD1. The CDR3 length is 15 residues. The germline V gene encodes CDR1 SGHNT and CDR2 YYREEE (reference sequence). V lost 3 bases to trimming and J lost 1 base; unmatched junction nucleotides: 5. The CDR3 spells CASSSETGENTEAFF. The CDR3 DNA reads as TGTGCCAGCAGCTCAGAGACAGGGGAGAACACTGAAGCTTTCTTT. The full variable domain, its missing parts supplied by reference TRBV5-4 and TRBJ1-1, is ETGVTQSPTHLIKTRGQQVTLRCSSQSGHNTVSWYQQALGQGPQFIFQYYREEENGRGNFPPRFSGLQFPNYSSELNVNALELDDSALYLCASSSETGENTEAFFGQGTRLTVV.

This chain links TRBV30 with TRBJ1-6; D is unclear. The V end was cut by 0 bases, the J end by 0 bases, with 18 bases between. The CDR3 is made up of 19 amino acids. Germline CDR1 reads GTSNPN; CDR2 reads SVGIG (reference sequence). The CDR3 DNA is TGTGCCTGGAGTGTACTGCGTGTTCTTGGCGCCTCCTATAATTCACCCCTCCACTTT. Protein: CAWSVLRVLGASYNSPLHF.

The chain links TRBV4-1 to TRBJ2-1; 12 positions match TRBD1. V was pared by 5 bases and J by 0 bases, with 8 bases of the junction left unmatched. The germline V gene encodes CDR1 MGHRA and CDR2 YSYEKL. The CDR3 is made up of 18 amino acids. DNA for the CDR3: TGCGCCAGCAGCACACGGGACAGGGGGCCTTCCTCCTACAATGAGCAGTTCTTC. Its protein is CASSTRDRGPSSYNEQFF.

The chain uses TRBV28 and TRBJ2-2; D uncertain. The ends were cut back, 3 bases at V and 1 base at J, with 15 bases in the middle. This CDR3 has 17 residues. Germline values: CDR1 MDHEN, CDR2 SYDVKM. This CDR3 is CASSFPSDGWNTGELFF. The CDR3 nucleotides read TGTGCCAGCAGTTTCCCATCGGACGGTTGGAACACCGGGGAGCTGTTTTTT. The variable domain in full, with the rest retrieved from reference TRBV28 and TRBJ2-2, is DVKVTQSSRYLVKRTGEKVFLECVQDMDHENMFWYRQDPGLGLRLIYFSYDVKMKEKGDIPEGYSVSREKKERFSLILESASTNQTSMYLCASSFPSDGWNTGELFFGEGSRLTVL.

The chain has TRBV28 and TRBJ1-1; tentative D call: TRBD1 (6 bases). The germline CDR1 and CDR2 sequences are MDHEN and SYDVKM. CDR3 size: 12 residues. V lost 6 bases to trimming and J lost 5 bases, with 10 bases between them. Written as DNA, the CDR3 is TGTGCCAGCAGACAGGGTAAGACTGAAGCTTTCTTT. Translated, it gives CASRQGKTEAFF.

The CDR3 region has the DNA TGTGCCAGCAGCTTGGGACAGAACACCGGGGAGCTGTTTTTT. Protein product: CASSLGQNTGELFF. The chain couples TRBV7-7 to TRBJ2-2, with a possible D match to TRBD1 (6 bases). The CDR3 extends over 14 amino acids. The germline V gene encodes CDR1 SSHAT and CDR2 FNYEAQ (reference sequence). The V end was cut by 3 bases, the J end by 1 base, with 6 bases between.

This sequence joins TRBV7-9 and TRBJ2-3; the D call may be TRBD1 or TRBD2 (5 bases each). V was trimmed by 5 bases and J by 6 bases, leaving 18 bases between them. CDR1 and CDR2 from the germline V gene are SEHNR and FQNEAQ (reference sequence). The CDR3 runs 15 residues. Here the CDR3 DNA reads TGTGCCAGCAGCAACCCCACGGGGCTATTGGATACGCAGTATTTT. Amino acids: CASSNPTGLLDTQYF.

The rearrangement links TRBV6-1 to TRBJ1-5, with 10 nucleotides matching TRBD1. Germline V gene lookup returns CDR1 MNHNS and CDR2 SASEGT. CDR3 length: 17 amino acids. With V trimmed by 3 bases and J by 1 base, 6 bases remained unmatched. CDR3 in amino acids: CASSERRQGASNQPQHF. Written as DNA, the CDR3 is TGTGCCAGCAGTGAGCGTCGACAGGGGGCCAGCAATCAGCCCCAGCATTTT.

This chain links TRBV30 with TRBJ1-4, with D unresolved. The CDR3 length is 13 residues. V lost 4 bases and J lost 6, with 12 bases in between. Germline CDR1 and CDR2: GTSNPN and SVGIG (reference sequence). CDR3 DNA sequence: TGTGCCTGGACTGATTTCGGGGATGAAAAACTGTTTTTT. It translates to CAWTDFGDEKLFF.